This TCR beta chain was sequenced during a study of shared clonotypes between healthy human individuals (TCRdb year 2020). Turning to the overall study: A couple of women and three men aged 18 to 49 years were included in the cohort. Per donor, three plates each were used for CD4 naive and CD4 memory, two for CD8 naive, and one for CD8 memory. To estimate repertoire size and how much clonotypes are shared between individuals, the study performed deep sequencing of blood TCR repertoires from about five healthy adults. Different laboratories and diverse techniques were used to prepare libraries and sequence TCR repertoires, to increase sequencing depth and limit assay-specific biases. Per donor, leukapheresis produced somewhere between about 0.9 and 9 billion PBMCs.

Paper-wide results and their limitations: Approximately 4.8% of naive CD4, 3.5% of naive CD8, 2.3% of memory CD4, and roughly 0.4% of memory CD8 clonotypes were shared across several donors. Naive subsets generally had larger estimated clonotype richness than memory subsets did. Because the study included only a small number of donors, the genetic and exposure-history diversity represented was limited. Pairwise subsampling led to the expectation that sequencing depth would affect the degree of clonotype sharing among donors. Higher generation probabilities were observed for clonotypes shared by all four sorted-subset donors than for non-shared clonotypes. Incomplete sequencing was indicated by rarefaction of sorted-subset datasets, despite the large sequencing depth. Sampling was restricted to blood, and TCR repertoires in tissues likely differ from the TCR repertoires found in blood.

The CDR3 contains 14 residues, cysteine and phenylalanine counted. The sequence is cut down to CDR3 DNA, 42 bases in frame from base 1. Taken from the germline V gene (reference sequence), the CDR1 and CDR2 loops are SEHNR and FQNEAQ. TCR CDR3 regions were amplified from genomic DNA by multiplex PCR using the deep immunoSEQ assay. Extracted genomic DNA from each cell subset was spread evenly across all wells of several immunoSEQ 96-well plates, with each plate serving as a replicate. Each replicate PCR for sorted subsets received around 210 ng genomic DNA, equal to about 29,000 T cell genomes. Purified libraries were measured with a Qubit 3.0 fluorometer, size-checked on a Bioanalyzer 2100, and measured again with the KAPA Library Quantification kit. Each immunoSEQ 96-well plate was sequenced on its own single-read 150-cycle Illumina NextSeq 550 flow cell. As for how the authors treated the data: Because only junctional sequences without quality scores were contained in the immunoSEQ output, filtering matching that applied to full-length reads could not be performed. Sequences were annotated with PyIR, a Python wrapper for IgBLAST v1.9, using IMGT germline references to assign V/J genes and CDR3. Any read was removed if the V/J assignment was weak (E-value above 1e-6), the CDR3 was missing, or the read contained stop codons, out-of-frame junctions, or ambiguous translated residues. V3J clonotypes were defined by identical inferred V gene, J gene, and CDR3 amino acid sequence. Percentage overlap between repertoires was computed as shared unique clonotypes divided by the size of the smaller repertoire. Richness of each repertoire was evaluated using RTK rarefaction, the Chao1 estimator, and Recon v2.1 estimates of unobserved clonotypes. OLGA was used to compute generation probabilities for all TCRbeta clonotypes that the gDNA method yielded from several donors. TCRdb obtained this table from immuneACCESS and retained in-frame rearrangements with V and J assigned. These tables miss some clones; where compared with another copy, unresolved V genes account for less than half of the shortfall, and the remainder is unexplained. V and J calls and clone size are given by that table; D and trimming were obtained from the DNA. The sample contains 2 million to 2.5 million clones, under 97% of them found a single time. The ten largest clones capture roughly 0.13% of the sample.

Comment on this clone: Its binding antigen is unknown. The junction and the germline gene differ at one end; a read error may be behind it.

Healthy HIV-negative adults with no recently reported acute infections or vaccinations were included as donors. Only Caucasian adults living in Nashville, Tennessee, USA were represented among the donors. CD4+ T cells were enriched by magnetic negative selection; naive cells were then positively selected on CD45RA, and the negative fraction formed the memory subset. Blood was obtained by leukapheresis, after which PBMCs were separated by Ficoll-Histopaque density gradient centrifugation and cryopreserved in liquid nitrogen vapor phase. Analytical flow cytometry was used to check the purity and quantity of every magnetically sorted T cell population. From each sorted fraction, genomic DNA was isolated and quantified by UV absorbance on a Nanodrop 2000c.

The chain employs TRBV7-9 and TRBJ1-2; no D gene can be assigned with confidence. The receptor was isolated from a young man in good health. The sequencing sample was made of naive CD4+ T cells sorted from blood. Reading the label with the study, this specimen's cell subset or site is: CD45RA+ positively selected. CDR3 region: CASSLALVGYGYTF. The DNA reads TGTGCCAGCAGCCTAGCGTTGGTCGGGTATGGCTACACCTTC.